The 17 T cell receptor beta chains given below trace back to one sample, sequenced in a study of OX40 agonist ivuxolimab in advanced cancers. TCRdb's copy holds only in-frame clones and misses some; the assay was immunoSEQ multiplex PCR. The data contain some 25,000 clones, approximately 79% of them seen just once; the ten biggest clones take up about 29%. Sample: CD4+ or CD8+ T cells sorted from blood, taken in a trial of the OX40 agonist ivuxolimab. The receptors were sampled from an adult with an advanced solid tumor such as melanoma, head and neck, liver or kidney cancer.

The sample holds a few counts of this clone. V usage is TRBV28 and J usage is TRBJ2-1; D is uncertain. This CDR3 region has 14 residues. Germline CDR1 MDHEN, CDR2 SYDVKM. V was pared by 3 bases and J by 0 bases, with 6 bases between. CDR3 protein: CASSFHSSYNEQFF. CDR3 in DNA: TGTGCCAGCAGTTTCCACAGCTCCTACAATGAGCAGTTCTTC.

The rearrangement joins TRBV10-2 to TRBJ2-3, with D unclear. Trimming pared 4 bases from V and 1 base from J, leaving 15 bases between. This CDR3 spans 16 amino acids. CDR1 is WSHSY and CDR2 is SAAADI in the germline V gene. This CDR3 is CASSAAATWGTDTQYF. The CDR3, as DNA: TGCGCCAGCAGTGCGGCAGCGACCTGGGGCACAGATACGCAGTATTTT.

This sequence joins TRBV7-9 and TRBJ2-2; no clear D. This CDR3 has 13 residues. CDR1 and CDR2 from the germline V gene are SEHNR and FQNEAQ (reference sequence). V lost 5 bases, J lost 5 bases, and 9 bases lay in between. In DNA form, the CDR3 reads TGTGCCAGCAGCCCCGATATGACCGGGGAGCTGTTTTTT. Protein sequence: CASSPDMTGELFF.

The CDR3 loop is CASSQVWFSGREETQYF. The CDR3 DNA is TGCGCCAGCAGCCAAGTGTGGTTTAGCGGGAGGGAAGAGACCCAGTACTTC. The rearrangement joins TRBV4-1 to TRBJ2-5, with TRBD2 matching over 11 bases. This CDR3 comprises 17 residues. Germline assignment: CDR1 MGHRA and CDR2 YSYEKL. Trimming took 1 base from V and 3 from J; bases not matched to a gene: 7.

This chain links TRBV14 with TRBJ2-7, with a tentative D call TRBD1 (6 bases). Germline loops: CDR1 SGHDN, CDR2 FVKESK. The V and J ends lost 0 bases and 4 bases respectively, with 10 bases between them. This CDR3 spans 14 amino acids. CDR3 coding DNA: TGTGCCAGCAGCCAAGAGACAGGTTATTACGAGCAGTACTTC. Protein: CASSQETGYYEQYF.

DNA for the CDR3: TGTGCTAGTGCCATCACCTTGGGACACGAGACCCAGTACTTC. It yields the protein CASAITLGHETQYF. V and J are TRBV12-5 and TRBJ2-5; maybe TRBD1 (6 bases). Germline lookup yields CDR1 LGHNT and CDR2 FRNRAP. The CDR3 is 14 amino acids. Trimming removed 7 bases from V and 5 bases from J, with 17 bases in between.

This clone was recorded once. The chain's CDR3 is CASSPGTANTEAFF. CDR3 coding DNA: TGTGCCAGCAGCCCCGGGACAGCGAACACTGAAGCTTTCTTT. The chain is built from TRBV9 and TRBJ1-1, with 7 bases aligning to TRBD1. The germline V gene encodes CDR1 SGDLS and CDR2 YYNGEE. V was clipped by 4 bases and J by 1 base; unmatched bases: 4. CDR3 length: 14 residues.

This chain connects TRBV15 to TRBJ2-1; D is possibly TRBD1 or TRBD2 (5 bases each). There are 17 residues in the CDR3. Germline CDR1 reads LNHNV; CDR2 reads YYDKDF (reference sequence). V was pared by 6 bases and J by 4 bases, with 22 bases between. In nucleotides, the CDR3 is TGTGCCACCAGAAATTCCATAGGGGACCCATGGTACAATGAGCAGTTCTTC. It encodes CATRNSIGDPWYNEQFF.

The chain combines TRBV6-5 with TRBJ2-7; no clear D gene. In germline, CDR1 is MNHEY, CDR2 SVGAGI. The CDR3 totals 13 residues. The V and J ends lost 6 bases and 7 bases respectively, with 16 bases between them. CDR3 DNA sequence: TGTGCCAGCAGGGGGAAGACGTTGCGGGAGCAGTACTTC. Its translation: CASRGKTLREQYF.

The chain has TRBV6-6 and TRBJ2-7; 10 nucleotides align to TRBD2. CDR1 is MNHNY and CDR2 is SVGAGI in the germline V gene (reference sequence). J gave up 3 bases and V 6 bases, and 8 bases lay outside the gene matches. The length of the CDR3 is 15 residues. CDR3 DNA: TGTGCCAGCAGCCACACTAGCGGGACATACTACGAGCAGTACTTC. It is translated as CASSHTSGTYYEQYF.

V usage is TRBV14 and J usage is TRBJ2-6; D call uncertain. The germline V gene encodes CDR1 SGHDN and CDR2 FVKESK. V lost 4 bases to trimming and J lost 4 bases, with 5 bases between them. This CDR3 has 13 residues. The CDR3 sequence: CASSRWGANVLTF. The CDR3 region has the DNA TGTGCCAGCAGCCGGTGGGGGGCCAACGTCCTGACTTTC.

The rearrangement uses TRBV10-3 and TRBJ1-5; D is uncertain. Trimming left V 5 bases short and J 1 base short, with 9 bases between. The CDR3 totals 14 residues. Per the germline V gene, CDR1 is ENHRY and CDR2 is SYGVKD. As DNA, the CDR3 is TGTGCCATCAGTCCGACACACAGCAATCAGCCCCAGCATTTT. Residues: CAISPTHSNQPQHF.

The chain uses TRBV6-6 and TRBJ2-3, with 9 bases that match TRBD2. The CDR3 runs 14 residues. Germline trimming cut 5 bases from V and 0 bases from J; bases unmatched to any gene: 0. Germline V CDR1 and CDR2: MNHNY, SVGAGI (reference sequence). DNA for the CDR3: TGTGCCAGCAGTCTAGCGGGGAGCACAGATACGCAGTATTTT. It yields the protein CASSLAGSTDTQYF.

CDR3 amino acids: CASSQTGNSNQPQHF. CDR3 nucleotide sequence: TGCGCCAGCAGCCAGACAGGGAATAGCAATCAGCCCCAGCATTTT. The rearrangement links TRBV4-1 to TRBJ1-5; 7 positions match TRBD1. The trim removed 3 bases at V and 0 bases at J, leaving 2 bases unmatched. The CDR3 covers 15 residues. Looked up from germline, CDR1 is MGHRA and CDR2 is YSYEKL.

This chain uses TRBV27 with TRBJ2-5, with a tentative D call TRBD1 (6 bases). This CDR3 spans 14 amino acids. CDR1 MNHEY and CDR2 SMNVEV come from the germline V gene (reference sequence). The CDR3 here is CGAPHSGETETQYF. The CDR3 DNA sequence: TGTGGGGCCCCTCATTCAGGGGAAACGGAGACCCAGTACTTC.

This chain joins TRBV10-1 and TRBJ2-7; D unclear. Between the trimmed V and J ends, which lost 2 bases and 5 bases, there was a span of 13 bases. Germline V gives CDR1 WNHNN, CDR2 SYGVQD (reference sequence). The CDR3 is made up of 14 amino acids. The CDR3 DNA reads as TGCGCCAGCAGTGAGGCGCGGACGGCGGACGAGCAGTACTTC. This codes for CASSEARTADEQYF.

J is TRBJ1-2 and V is TRBV4-2, with 7 positions matching TRBD1. The CDR3 is made up of 15 amino acids. V shed 1 base, J shed 7 bases, and the junction held 9 bases outside the gene matches. Germline CDR1 and CDR2: LGHNA and YNFKEQ. CDR3 sequence: CASSQGKQGWVGYTF. The CDR3 nucleotides read TGTGCCAGCAGCCAAGGAAAACAGGGGTGGGTTGGCTACACCTTC.